The clone carrying this T cell receptor beta chain was seen a few times. Its antigen is as yet unknown. One entry per CDR3 protein, called by TCRdb with MiXCR from the reads. The sample contains about 770,000 distinct CDR3 sequences, roughly 29% of which appear only once. The CDR3 contains 14 residues. Trimming stripped 5 bases from V and 10 bases from J, with 18 bases between. The data stem from a study of T cell repertoires in cytomegalovirus infection. In the study overall: Recently identified HLA-C-restricted CMV epitopes were among the peptides used.

Regarding the study as a whole: What dominated the ex vivo response were HLA-C-restricted CMV-specific TCR beta clonotypes. Adding up the frequency of public TCR beta families identified people who carried CMV plus the relevant HLA.

Sample: cultured CD8+ T cells from PBMCs, taken from culture after CMV antigen stimulation. This TCR derives from a human donor in good health (CMV status not recorded). Some clones in this sample may be carry-over from other donors' samples. The chain has TRBV12-3 or TRBV12-4 and TRBJ2-1; D may correspond to TRBD1 or TRBD2 (7 bases each). The CDR3 here is CASSRANRGGEQFF. DNA for the CDR3: TGTGCCAGCAGTCGAGCCAACAGGGGAGGGGAGCAGTTCTTC.